The clone carrying this TCR beta chain has more than one count but fewer than ten. V lost 5 bases, J lost 4 bases, and 12 bases lay in between. This CDR3 has 14 residues. The V gene's germline CDR1 is MNHEY and CDR2 SMNVEV (reference sequence). TCRdb re-derived calls from the RT-PCR reads in MiXCR, one entry per CDR3 protein. The table includes more than 600,000 distinct CDR3 sequences, 14% detected once. The sequenced material came from memory CD4+ T cells from blood. This receptor was identified in a female donor in good health, serving as a healthy control. This sequence joins TRBV27 and TRBJ1-5; possible D gene TRBD1, 6 bases. DNA of the CDR3: TGTGCCAGCAGTGCACACAGGGCAAATCAGCCCCAGCATTTT. Translating it yields CASSAHRANQPQHF.